This record covers a single T cell receptor (beta chain). The sample is drawn from a study of OX40 agonist ivuxolimab in advanced cancers. Sequenced by immunoSEQ multiplex PCR; TCRdb stores in-frame clones only, minus some. The data hold 70,000 or so clones, with 87% observed a single time. The V end lost 0 bases, the J end lost 7 bases, and 15 bases lay between the germline ends. The CDR3 is made up of 15 amino acids. CDR1 MNHEY and CDR2 SMNVEV come from the germline V gene (reference sequence). The origin of this receptor is an adult with an advanced solid tumor such as melanoma, head and neck, liver or kidney cancer. The chain combines TRBV27 with TRBJ1-2; D is unresolved. Sequences were derived from CD4+ or CD8+ T cells sorted from blood, sampled in a trial of the OX40 agonist ivuxolimab. Here the CDR3 reads CASSLSSAGPSGYTF. The CDR3 DNA reads TGTGCCAGCAGTTTATCCAGCGCAGGTCCGTCTGGCTACACCTTC.